The 2 T cell receptor beta chains given below trace back to one sample, sequenced in a study of shared clonotypes between healthy human individuals. Assay: immunoSEQ multiplex PCR; the TCRdb copy retains only in-frame clones and omits some. Of over 850,000 clones in the sample, 75% to 80% were seen once. Sequenced sample: memory CD4+ T cells from PBMCs. Subset given: CD45RA-negative fraction. Source of these receptors: a man younger than 35 in good health. Some clones in this sample may be carry-over from other donors' samples.

V gene TRBV6-6 combines with J gene TRBJ2-5, with D possibly matching TRBD2 (5 bases). The CDR3 length is 11 residues. The V end was cut by 10 bases, the J end by 5 bases, with 11 bases between. CDR1 and CDR2 (germline): MNHNY, SVGAGI (reference sequence). The CDR3 region is CATGEYETQYF. The DNA for the CDR3 is TGTGCCACTGGGGAGTATGAGACCCAGTACTTC.

The genes are TRBV5-4 and TRBJ1-2; D ambiguous. This CDR3 spans 15 amino acids. Trimming stripped 3 bases from V and 6 bases from J, with 18 bases between. Germline lookup yields CDR1 SGHNT and CDR2 YYREEE (reference sequence). CDR3 sequence reads: CASSSPTPNPHGYTF. The CDR3 DNA sequence: TGTGCCAGCAGCTCCCCGACCCCGAATCCCCATGGCTACACCTTC.